This passage covers 21 T cell receptor beta chains from one sample sequenced in a study of a mutant IDH1 vaccine in newly diagnosed glioma. Method: immunoSEQ multiplex PCR; TCRdb's copy keeps in-frame clones and lacks some. Of 10,000 to 15,000 clones in the sample, roughly 79% are singletons; the top ten hold less than 5%. Sample time point: week 47, end of study. The study gave 300 ug of mutant IDH1 20-mer peptide per vaccine dose, with topical imiquimod. These receptors' antigens are unknown. Sequenced material: PBMCs, taken from a glioma patient whose treatment included an IDH1 peptide vaccine. Receptors originate from a woman in her thirties or forties with glioma.

This clone was recorded only once. The chain is built from TRBV7-6 and TRBJ1-2, with D possibly TRBD1 on 6 matching bases. Germline-derived CDR1 and CDR2 are SGHVS and FNYEAQ. Trimming removed 4 bases from V and 4 bases from J, with 10 bases in between. The CDR3 consists of 13 residues. The CDR3 is CASSSRGGYGYTF. DNA for the CDR3: TGTGCCAGCAGCTCCAGGGGAGGCTATGGCTACACCTTC.

This clone is large. CDR3 in DNA: TGTGCCAGCAGCGGGACTGGAAACACCATATATTTT. Translated: CASSGTGNTIYF. The chain uses TRBV27 and TRBJ1-3; D unclear. The CDR3 consists of 12 residues. V was pared by 6 bases and J by 2 bases, with 5 bases between. Germline CDR1 is MNHEY and CDR2 is SMNVEV (reference sequence).

The chain joins TRBV5-5 to TRBJ2-2; a possible D gene is TRBD1 (6 bases). V was pared by 4 bases and J by 5 bases, with 9 bases between. This CDR3 is 13 amino acids long. Germline CDR1 SGHKS, CDR2 YYEKEE (reference sequence). The CDR3 reads CASSLDRTGELFF. The CDR3 bases are TGTGCCAGCAGCCTGGACAGAACCGGGGAGCTGTTTTTT. Full variable domain (outside the CDR3, taken from reference TRBV5-5 and TRBJ2-2): DAGVTQSPTHLIKTRGQQVTLRCSPISGHKSVSWYQQVLGQGPQFIFQYYEKEERGRGNFPDRFSARQFPNYSSELNVNALLLGDSALYLCASSLDRTGELFFGEGSRLTVL.

The CDR3 is CASSHPGTGISYEQYF. CDR3 coding DNA: TGCGCCAGCAGCCACCCCGGGACAGGGATTTCCTACGAGCAGTACTTC. The chain recombines TRBV4-1 with TRBJ2-7, with 9 bases aligning to TRBD1. Trimming at V came to 3 bases and at J to 1 base, leaving 7 bases not matched to a gene. Looked up from germline, CDR1 is MGHRA and CDR2 is YSYEKL. This CDR3 has 16 amino acids.

This clone appeared a few times. V and J are TRBV7-6 and TRBJ1-3; D unclear. V was cut by 0 bases and J by 2 bases, with 11 bases left in between. The CDR3 is 16 residues long. Germline CDR1 SGHVS, CDR2 FNYEAQ. The CDR3 here is CASSLAQSKAGNTIYF. The CDR3 DNA is TGTGCCAGCAGCTTAGCCCAGAGTAAGGCTGGAAACACCATATATTTT.

The chain links TRBV4-3 to TRBJ1-2; D remains ambiguous. CDR3 length: 15 residues. Trimming shortened V by 1 base and J by 4 bases, and 13 bases separated the two germline ends. Germline V gene lookup returns CDR1 LGHNA and CDR2 YSLEER. The chain's CDR3 is CASSQASPGIYGYTF. CDR3 coding DNA: TGCGCCAGCAGCCAAGCCTCCCCGGGTATCTATGGCTACACCTTC.

CDR3 DNA sequence: TGTGCCAGCAGTGGGGGGGTCTCCTATGGCTACACCTTC. Translated, it gives CASSGGVSYGYTF. The genes are TRBV5-4 and TRBJ1-2, with TRBD1 as a possible D gene (5 bases). This CDR3 is 13 amino acids long. Germline CDR1 reads SGHNT; CDR2 reads YYREEE (reference sequence). The V end lost 5 bases, the J end lost 4 bases, and 12 bases lay between the germline ends. The variable domain in full, with the rest retrieved from reference TRBV5-4 and TRBJ1-2, is ETGVTQSPTHLIKTRGQQVTLRCSSQSGHNTVSWYQQALGQGPQFIFQYYREEENGRGNFPPRFSGLQFPNYSSELNVNALELDDSALYLCASSGGVSYGYTFGSGTRLTVV.

The gene calls are TRBV5-1 and TRBJ2-2; 7 bases are a match to TRBD1. The CDR3 contains 16 residues. Germline loops: CDR1 SGHRS, CDR2 YFSETQ. V lost 4 bases, J lost 4 bases, and 10 bases stayed unmatched. DNA for the CDR3: TGCGCCAGCAGCGAACGCGCAGGGGGTTCCACCGGGGAGCTGTTTTTT. Residues: CASSERAGGSTGELFF.

The chain uses TRBV14 and TRBJ2-7; no clear D. Trimming removed 0 bases at V and 5 bases at J, with 8 bases between. CDR3 length equals 13 residues. The germline gives CDR1 SGHDN, CDR2 FVKESK. The CDR3 DNA reads TGTGCCAGCAGCCAAGAGTCCGGAAACGAGCAGTACTTC. It is translated as CASSQESGNEQYF.

In its sample, this clone was seen a few times. This rearrangement joins TRBV5-1 to TRBJ1-3, with D maybe TRBD1 (5 bases). The germline V gene has CDR1 SGHRS and CDR2 YFSETQ. V was shortened by 4 bases and J by 4 bases, with 9 bases between the two germline ends. CDR3 length: 13 residues. CDR3 sequence reads: CASSRGGGNTIYF. In DNA, the CDR3 is TGCGCCAGCAGCCGGGGCGGAGGAAACACCATATATTTT.

This chain joins TRBV10-3 and TRBJ1-5, with D tentatively TRBD1 (5 bases). This CDR3 has 15 amino acids. V gave up 3 bases and J gave up 6 bases, with 15 bases separating them. From germline, CDR1 is ENHRY and CDR2 SYGVKD. The CDR3 reads CAISDGRGGSQPQHF. The CDR3 DNA sequence: TGTGCCATCAGTGACGGGCGGGGGGGGAGTCAGCCCCAGCATTTT.

The rearrangement links TRBV4-1 to TRBJ1-2, with 10 bases fitting TRBD1. Trimming cost V 2 bases and J 4 bases; bases outside gene matches: 4. This CDR3 is 15 amino acids long. CDR1 is MGHRA, CDR2 YSYEKL, per germline. The CDR3, as DNA: TGCGCCAGCAGCCAAAGACAGGGGGCGAGCTATGGCTACACCTTC. Its protein product is CASSQRQGASYGYTF.

This clone was recorded a few times. The gene calls are TRBV5-1 and TRBJ2-1, with a possible D match to TRBD1 (6 bases). The V and J ends lost 0 bases and 4 bases respectively, with 8 bases between them. This CDR3 is 14 amino acids long. CDR1 is SGHRS and CDR2 is YFSETQ in the germline V gene. CDR3 loop: CASSLGDRYNEQFF. The CDR3, as DNA: TGCGCCAGCAGCTTGGGAGACAGGTACAATGAGCAGTTCTTC.

The rearrangement joins TRBV6-6 to TRBJ2-5; perhaps TRBD1 as D (5 bases). The germline CDR1 and CDR2 sequences are MNHNY and SVGAGI (reference sequence). The CDR3 loop spans 12 amino acids. The V gene lost 11 bases and the J gene lost 1 base, with 11 bases spanning the gap. CDR3 in amino acids: CASSRGQETQYF. For the CDR3, the DNA is TGTGCCTCCTCAAGGGGCCAAGAGACCCAGTACTTC.

The chain recombines TRBV19 with TRBJ1-5; D remains ambiguous. V shed 3 bases and J shed 4 bases, with 7 bases lying between them. The CDR3 is 13 amino acids. From germline, CDR1 is LNHDA and CDR2 SQIVND (reference sequence). The CDR3 spells CASSIRRNQPQHF. The CDR3 bases are TGTGCCAGTAGTATTCGCCGTAATCAGCCCCAGCATTTT.

The chain couples TRBV28 to TRBJ2-7, with TRBD1 matching 11 bases. This CDR3 comprises 14 residues. V shed 6 bases and J 4 bases; nucleotides not matched to a gene: 5. The germline V gene has CDR1 MDHEN and CDR2 SYDVKM. CDR3 coding DNA: TGTGCCAGCAGACGGACAGGGGGCAGGTACGAGCAGTACTTC. Encoded protein: CASRRTGGRYEQYF.

The J gene is TRBJ2-7, the V gene TRBV7-6; perhaps D is TRBD1 or TRBD2 (5 bases each). The CDR3 is 13 amino acids. The germline V gene has CDR1 SGHVS and CDR2 FNYEAQ. V lost 3 bases to trimming and J lost 2 bases, with 8 bases between them. CDR3 in DNA: TGTGCCAGCAGCTTCGGGGCCACCTACGAGCAGTACTTC. Protein sequence: CASSFGATYEQYF.

V gene TRBV29-1 combines with J gene TRBJ2-7; D is unclear. Germline V CDR1 and CDR2: SQVTM, ANQGSEA. The CDR3 contains 13 residues. The V end lost 6 bases, the J end lost 0 bases, and 12 bases lay between the germline ends. The CDR3 DNA reads TGCAGCGTAATGTCAGGTGACTCCTACGAGCAGTACTTC. Amino acid sequence: CSVMSGDSYEQYF.

The gene calls are TRBV9 and TRBJ2-4, with 9 nucleotides matching TRBD1. The germline V gene has CDR1 SGDLS and CDR2 YYNGEE. Germline trimming cut 2 bases from V and 11 bases from J; bases unmatched to any gene: 5. The CDR3 sequence is 13 residues long. CDR3 region: CASSVTYRGLQYF. The CDR3 DNA sequence: TGTGCCAGCAGCGTTACGTACAGGGGGCTTCAGTACTTC.

The chain carries TRBV7-9 and TRBJ1-1; D gene uncertain. This CDR3 is 14 amino acids long. Germline V gene data show CDR1 as SEHNR and CDR2 as FQNEAQ (reference sequence). V was clipped by 0 bases and J by 1 base, with 6 bases between them. CDR3 amino acids: CASSLATANTEAFF. The CDR3, as DNA: TGTGCCAGCAGCTTAGCGACGGCGAACACTGAAGCTTTCTTT. The full variable domain, rest sourced from reference TRBV7-9 and TRBJ1-1, is DTGVSQNPRHKITKRGQNVTFRCDPISEHNRLYWYRQTLGQGPEFLTYFQNEAQLEKSRLLSDRFSAERPKGSFSTLEIQRTEQGDSAMYLCASSLATANTEAFFGQGTRLTVV.

V is TRBV7-2 and J is TRBJ1-5, with 8 bases lining up with TRBD1. V trimming: 6 bases; J trimming: 2 bases; junction bases outside the gene matches: 9. Germline loops: CDR1 SGHTA, CDR2 FQGNSA. The CDR3 is made up of 16 amino acids. The CDR3 reads CASSLTRTGRNQPQHF. The CDR3 nucleotides are TGTGCCAGCAGTTTAACCCGGACAGGGCGCAATCAGCCCCAGCATTTT.